This T cell receptor beta chain emerged from a study of shared clonotypes between healthy human individuals. Whole-study results and caveats: A few donors showed sharing of approximately 4.7% of naive CD4 clonotypes. Only blood samples were collected, and tissue repertoires likely differ.

The table came from immunoSEQ multiplex PCR; TCRdb's copy has only in-frame clones and leaves some out. The sample includes about 520,000 clones, about 96% of them seen just once. The CDR3 has 18 amino acids. Trimming removed 2 bases from V and 2 bases from J; junction bases left unmatched: 8. Looked up from germline, CDR1 is WNHNN and CDR2 is SYGVQD (reference sequence). Points on this clone: Its cognate antigen is unknown.

Sequenced input: naive CD4+ T cells sorted from blood. Specified subset: CD45RA+ positively selected. The chain uses TRBV10-1 and TRBJ2-1, with 11 nucleotides matching TRBD2. This receptor was identified in a woman aged 25 to 39 in good health. DNA of the CDR3: TGCGCCAGCAGTGAGCCGCGGACTAGCGGGTCAACCTACAATGAGCAGTTCTTC. Its protein product is CASSEPRTSGSTYNEQFF.